These 17 T cell receptor beta chains share one sample of origin, sequenced in a study of CD4 and CD8 cells across lung adenocarcinoma regions. One entry per CDR3 protein, called by TCRdb with MiXCR from the PCR reads. Of nearly 7,000 distinct CDR3 sequences in the sample, approximately 54% are singletons; the top ten hold about 39%. The sample comprised CD8+ T cells from the center of a lung tumor. The receptors shown here come from a male donor with lung adenocarcinoma. The CD4 and CD8 labels of this study may be unreliable.

The chain employs TRBV6-1 and TRBJ2-1; the D gene is possibly TRBD1 (5 bases). Trimming cost V 2 bases and J 8 bases, with 13 bases left between them. Per the germline V gene, CDR1 is MNHNS and CDR2 is SASEGT. The CDR3 extends over 14 amino acids. CDR3 amino acids: CASSEFRGWDEQFF. CDR3 coding DNA: TGTGCCAGCAGTGAATTTAGGGGTTGGGATGAGCAGTTCTTC.

The rearrangement joins TRBV6-1 to TRBJ2-1; 13 bases map to TRBD2. After removal of 5 bases from V and 9 bases from J, the junction contained 22 bases not matched to a gene. CDR3 length: 20 residues. Germline V gene data show CDR1 as MNHNS and CDR2 as SASEGT. The CDR3 protein is CASSRLGERGLAGSVGEQFF. Here the CDR3 DNA reads TGTGCCAGCAGTCGCTTAGGCGAAAGGGGACTAGCGGGATCGGTTGGTGAGCAGTTCTTC.

This clonotype has just a few counts. The chain is built from TRBV10-2 and TRBJ2-2; TRBD2 aligns across 10 bases. Germline CDR1 is WSHSY and CDR2 is SAAADI. V lost 6 bases and J lost 4; bases outside the gene matches: 2. The CDR3 is 14 amino acids. CDR3 sequence reads: CASRLAGATGELFF. The CDR3, as DNA: TGCGCCAGCAGGCTAGCGGGGGCCACCGGGGAGCTGTTTTTT.

This clonotype rates as medium-sized. The chain links TRBV6-1 to TRBJ2-1, with D possibly matching TRBD1 (6 bases). The CDR3 has 15 residues. CDR1 MNHNS and CDR2 SASEGT come from the germline V gene. The germline V and J ends were trimmed by 7 bases and 10 bases, with 23 bases remaining between them. The CDR3 DNA is TGTGCCAGCAAACTCCTTGGACAGAGAGACTACGAGCAGTTCTTC. Protein product: CASKLLGQRDYEQFF.

This clonotype was seen a handful of times. CDR3: CASSEGLASEQYF. The CDR3 region has the DNA TGCGCCAGCAGTGAAGGATTGGCTAGCGAGCAGTACTTC. The chain joins TRBV10-1 to TRBJ2-4; D call uncertain. With the DNA end fitting TRBJ2-7 better, the J assignment may be wrong. CDR3 length: 13 amino acids. Looked up from germline, CDR1 is WNHNN and CDR2 is SYGVQD (reference sequence).

This clonotype occurred once. The junction differs from germline at one of its ends, possibly a read error. The chain employs TRBV27 and TRBJ2-3; D is unclear. The CDR3 is 11 residues long. Per germline, CDR1 MNHEY and CDR2 SMNVEV (reference sequence). CDR3 sequence (DNA): TGTGCCAGCCGTGACCTGGATACCCAGTATTTC. Translated: CASRDLDTQYF.

This clonotype was counted a few times. The chain is built from TRBV27 and TRBJ2-1, with D possibly being TRBD2 (5 bases). V lost 2 bases and J lost 6, with 8 bases in between. Germline V lookup: CDR1 MNHEY, CDR2 SMNVEV (reference sequence). The CDR3 loop spans 13 amino acids. DNA of the CDR3: TGTGCCAGCAGTTTAGGGCTAGCCAATGAGCAGTTCTTC. Residues: CASSLGLANEQFF.

This sequence joins TRBV6-1 and TRBJ2-1, with TRBD2 matching over 10 bases. Looked up from germline, CDR1 is MNHNS and CDR2 is SASEGT. This CDR3 has 16 amino acids. The trim removed 4 bases at V and 0 bases at J, leaving 3 bases unmatched. CDR3 residues: CASSVRTSGSYNEQFF. The CDR3 bases are TGTGCCAGCAGTGTTCGGACTAGCGGCTCCTACAATGAGCAGTTCTTC.

The chain recombines TRBV7-2 with TRBJ2-3; no definite D call. V was clipped by 3 bases and J by 8 bases, with 21 bases between them. The CDR3 is made up of 16 amino acids. Germline CDR1 is SGHTA and CDR2 is FQGNSA. CDR3 in amino acids: CASSFSVACARTTQYF. CDR3 nucleotides: TGTGCCAGCAGCTTCTCGGTCGCTTGCGCGAGGACTACGCAGTATTTT.

In its sample, this clonotype ranks as medium-sized. This chain links TRBV6-1 with TRBJ2-1; 13 positions agree with TRBD2. The DNA matches TRBJ2-7 better at its end, which makes the J call doubtful. Germline V gives CDR1 MNHNS, CDR2 SASEGT. The CDR3 loop spans 16 amino acids. In DNA form, the CDR3 reads TGTGCCAGCAGTCCCGGACTAGCGGGAGTTGTGAATGAGCAGTACTTC. Translation gives CASSPGLAGVVNEQYF.

CDR3 bases: TGTGCCAGCAGCCAATGGACTAGCGGGAGGGAGACCCAGTACTTC. Its protein product is CASSQWTSGRETQYF. The chain links TRBV3-1 to TRBJ2-5; 14 bases match TRBD2. The CDR3 sequence is 15 residues long. V was pared by 2 bases and J by 5 bases, with 1 base of the junction left unmatched. Germline V gene data show CDR1 as LGHDT and CDR2 as YNNKEL (reference sequence).

The CDR3 region has the DNA TGTGCCAGCAGTTGGGGGACAGGGGATCAGCCCCAGCATTTT. Translated: CASSWGTGDQPQHF. The V call is TRBV6-5, the J call TRBJ1-5; 10 bases agree with TRBD1. The CDR3 consists of 14 residues. V lost 4 bases, J lost 5 bases, and 2 bases stayed unmatched. Germline V gives CDR1 MNHEY, CDR2 SVGAGI.

The rearrangement links TRBV6-2 or TRBV6-3 to TRBJ2-1; D is ambiguous. Germline lookup yields CDR1 MNHEY and CDR2 SVGEGT. Trimming pared 2 bases from V and 7 bases from J, leaving 15 bases between. The CDR3 spans 15 residues. For the CDR3, the DNA is TGTGCCAGCAGTTACCTTGGATACGGAGAGAATGAGCAGTTCTTC. This codes for CASSYLGYGENEQFF.

The V gene is TRBV6-1, the J gene TRBJ2-1, with 16 positions matching TRBD2. Germline CDR1 reads MNHNS; CDR2 reads SASEGT. This CDR3 region has 15 residues. V shed 6 bases, J shed 13 bases, and the junction held 9 bases outside the gene matches. The CDR3 loop is CASRQGLAGGRTQFF. The CDR3 coding sequence is TGTGCCAGCAGGCAGGGACTAGCGGGAGGGCGGACCCAGTTCTTC.

Comments on this clonotype: At one end the junction does not follow the germline gene, possibly because of a read error. The V and J genes are TRBV6-8 and TRBJ2-3; 8 nucleotides match TRBD2. The CDR3 loop spans 17 amino acids. CDR1 is MNHGY, CDR2 SAAAGT, per germline. CDR3 protein: CASSEGLGERGPDTQYF. CDR3 bases: TGTGCCAGCAGTGAGGGACTAGGGGAACGGGGTCCAGATACGCAGTATTTC.

The chain links TRBV27 to TRBJ2-1; D may correspond to TRBD1 or TRBD2 (5 bases each). Judging by the DNA end, TRBJ2-5 fits better; the J call may be wrong. CDR3 length equals 13 residues. Looked up from germline, CDR1 is MNHEY and CDR2 is SMNVEV (reference sequence). The CDR3 sequence is CASSRLIGGTQYF. As DNA, the CDR3 is TGTGCCAGCTCGAGGTTGATTGGGGGGACCCAGTACTTC.

The gene calls are TRBV6-8 and TRBJ2-3; D is perhaps TRBD1 or TRBD2 (6 bases each). With the DNA end fitting TRBJ2-7 better, the J assignment may be wrong. The CDR3 covers 17 residues. Germline V gene lookup returns CDR1 MNHGY and CDR2 SAAAGT. The CDR3 nucleotides read TGTGCCAGCGGGTGGGCACTGGGGGGCCGGGGCCCAGATACGCAGTACTTC. This sequence encodes CASGWALGGRGPDTQYF.